The next 31 T cell receptor beta chains were all read from a single sample in a study of PD-L1 blockade in urothelial cancer. TCRdb's table, derived via immunoSEQ multiplex PCR, lists solely in-frame clones and lacks some. The table shows about 100,000 clones, with about 85% occurring only once. Sequencing used PBMCs, obtained around atezolizumab (anti-PD-L1) treatment. The receptor source for this set is a man aged 45-65 years with urothelial cancer.

The chain joins TRBV7-9 to TRBJ1-1; possible D gene TRBD1, 5 bases. Deletions cut 8 bases from V and 0 bases from J, with 10 bases between. Germline loops: CDR1 SEHNR, CDR2 FQNEAQ (reference sequence). The CDR3 is made up of 13 amino acids. DNA of the CDR3: TGTGCCAGCTCACAGGCGGTGAACACTGAAGCTTTCTTT. The encoded protein is CASSQAVNTEAFF. The full variable domain, in which reference TRBV7-9 and TRBJ1-1 provide the parts outside the CDR3, is DTGVSQNPRHKITKRGQNVTFRCDPISEHNRLYWYRQTLGQGPEFLTYFQNEAQLEKSRLLSDRFSAERPKGSFSTLEIQRTEQGDSAMYLCASSQAVNTEAFFGQGTRLTVV.

The count of this clone is one. This chain joins TRBV6-5 and TRBJ2-5; a possible D gene is TRBD2 (6 bases). Trimming cost V 1 base and J 2 bases, with 8 bases left between them. The germline V gene has CDR1 MNHEY and CDR2 SVGAGI. CDR3 length: 14 residues. The DNA of the CDR3 is TGTGCCAGCAGTTACTTGGGGAGGCAAGAGACCCAGTACTTC. Translation: CASSYLGRQETQYF.

This rearrangement joins TRBV28 to TRBJ1-1; D is perhaps TRBD1 (5 bases). Trimming left V 5 bases short and J 8 bases short, with 12 bases between. Per the germline V gene, CDR1 is MDHEN and CDR2 is SYDVKM. The CDR3 runs 12 residues. The CDR3 coding sequence is TGTGCCAGCAGTCCCAGGGTAACGGAAGCTTTCTTT. Its protein product is CASSPRVTEAFF. The full variable domain, rest sourced from reference TRBV28 and TRBJ1-1, is DVKVTQSSRYLVKRTGEKVFLECVQDMDHENMFWYRQDPGLGLRLIYFSYDVKMKEKGDIPEGYSVSREKKERFSLILESASTNQTSMYLCASSPRVTEAFFGQGTRLTVV.

The chain recombines TRBV5-8 with TRBJ1-5; perhaps TRBD1 as D (6 bases). The CDR3 extends over 13 amino acids. Germline V gene sequence: CDR1 SGHTS, CDR2 YDEGEE. V was shortened by 5 bases and J by 10 bases, with 16 bases between the two germline ends. The CDR3 DNA sequence: TGTGCCAGCAGTCATGGACAGTCCGGCCCCCAGCATTTT. As protein: CASSHGQSGPQHF.

CDR3 in DNA: TGTGCCAGCTCACCCCAGGGGACAGGGGGCCCCTACGAGCAGTACTTC. Amino acids: CASSPQGTGGPYEQYF. This chain uses TRBV18 with TRBJ2-7, with 12 bases that match TRBD1. After removal of 3 bases from V and 2 bases from J, the junction contained 5 bases not matched to a gene. The CDR3 totals 16 residues. Germline loops: CDR1 KGHSH, CDR2 LQKENI. Variable domain in full (rest from reference TRBV18 and TRBJ2-7): NAGVMQNPRHLVRRRGQEARLRCSPMKGHSHVYWYRQLPEEGLKFMVYLQKENIIDESGMPKERFSAEFPKEGPSILRIQQVVRGDSAAYFCASSPQGTGGPYEQYFGPGTRLTVT.

J is TRBJ2-3 and V is TRBV7-2, with no clear D. Trimming pared 5 bases from V and 2 bases from J, leaving 11 bases between. The CDR3 runs 14 residues. CDR1 SGHTA and CDR2 FQGNSA come from the germline V gene. CDR3 sequence (DNA): TGTGCCAGCAGCCCACGGTTAGCCACAGATACGCAGTATTTT. Its protein is CASSPRLATDTQYF. Drawing the rest from reference TRBV7-2 and TRBJ2-3, the complete variable domain is GAGVSQSPSNKVTEKGKDVELRCDPISGHTALYWYRQSLGQGLEFLIYFQGNSAPDKSGLPSDRFSAERTGGSVSTLTIQRTQQEDSAVYLCASSPRLATDTQYFGPGTRLTVL.

A note on this clone: At one boundary the junction diverges from the germline segment, which might be a read error. This chain links TRBV7-2 with TRBJ2-7; 9 positions match TRBD2. This CDR3 spans 12 amino acids. Per the germline V gene, CDR1 is SGHTA and CDR2 is FQGNSA. The DNA for the CDR3 is TGTGCCATAATGGGCCCCGGGACTAGCATGCACTTC. Amino acids: CAIMGPGTSMHF. The variable domain in full, with the rest retrieved from reference TRBV7-2 and TRBJ2-7, is GAGVSQSPSNKVTEKGKDVELRCDPISGHTALYWYRQSLGQGLEFLIYFQGNSAPDKSGLPSDRFSAERTGGSVSTLTIQRTQQEDSAVYLCAIMGPGTSMHFGPGTRLTVT.

The chain employs TRBV2 and TRBJ2-3; the match to TRBD1 covers 10 bases. V was pared by 4 bases and J by 0 bases, with 1 base of the junction left unmatched. The CDR3 contains 15 residues. The germline V gene encodes CDR1 SNHLY and CDR2 FYNNEI. CDR3 in DNA: TGTGCCAGCAGTGGGGGACAGGGGAGCACAGATACGCAGTATTTT. As protein: CASSGGQGSTDTQYF.

V usage is TRBV28 and J usage is TRBJ1-5; D is perhaps TRBD1 (6 bases). CDR3 size: 16 residues. Germline-derived CDR1 and CDR2 are MDHEN and SYDVKM. Trimming pared 2 bases from V and 1 base from J, leaving 12 bases between. The CDR3 nucleotides read TGTGCCAGCAGTTTAAGCAGGGGAACCAGCAATCAGCCCCAGCATTTT. It codes for CASSLSRGTSNQPQHF. Using reference TRBV28 and TRBJ1-5 for the parts outside the CDR3, the full variable domain is DVKVTQSSRYLVKRTGEKVFLECVQDMDHENMFWYRQDPGLGLRLIYFSYDVKMKEKGDIPEGYSVSREKKERFSLILESASTNQTSMYLCASSLSRGTSNQPQHFGDGTRLSIL.

J is TRBJ1-4 and V is TRBV28; perhaps TRBD1 as D (6 bases). Trimming took off 6 bases at V and 6 bases at J, with 14 bases between the two ends. Germline-derived CDR1 and CDR2 are MDHEN and SYDVKM. The CDR3 consists of 14 residues. The CDR3 region is CASRDSLSYEKLFF. The CDR3 coding sequence is TGTGCCAGCAGGGACAGCTTATCTTATGAAAAACTGTTTTTT.

V is TRBV15 and J is TRBJ2-3; maybe TRBD2 (6 bases). Deletions cut 3 bases from V and 0 bases from J, with 13 bases between. Germline V gene lookup returns CDR1 LNHNV and CDR2 YYDKDF (reference sequence). The CDR3 runs to 16 residues. As DNA, the CDR3 is TGTGCCACCAGCAGTGGGACTTTCTCTAGCACAGATACGCAGTATTTT. It encodes CATSSGTFSSTDTQYF.

The rearrangement joins TRBV29-1 to TRBJ1-3; 7 bases match TRBD1. Germline CDR1 reads SQVTM; CDR2 reads ANQGSEA. This CDR3 has 14 amino acids. Germline trimming cut 7 bases from V and 0 bases from J; bases unmatched to any gene: 6. The CDR3 DNA is TGCAGCGCTGTACAGGGGAACTCTGGAAACACCATATATTTT. Its translation is CSAVQGNSGNTIYF.

This chain connects TRBV11-2 to TRBJ1-3; tentative D call: TRBD1 (5 bases). This CDR3 has 14 residues. Per the germline V gene, CDR1 is SGHAT and CDR2 is FQNNGV. With 4 bases removed from V and 5 bases from J, the gap between germline ends came to 12 bases. CDR3 residues: CASSSLGGRNTIYF. The CDR3 DNA reads as TGTGCCAGCAGCTCCCTGGGGGGTAGAAACACCATATATTTT.

This clone was seen ten or more times. The chain joins TRBV18 to TRBJ1-5; 12 positions match TRBD1. This CDR3 contains 15 residues. Germline V gene lookup returns CDR1 KGHSH and CDR2 LQKENI. J was trimmed by 6 bases and V by 6 bases; bases with no gene match: 6. CDR3 sequence: CASSRGTGGGQPQHF. The CDR3 nucleotides read TGTGCCAGCTCCCGCGGGACAGGGGGCGGTCAGCCCCAGCATTTT.

The V and J genes are TRBV19 and TRBJ2-5; 10 positions match TRBD2. The length of the CDR3 is 15 residues. Losses at the gene ends were 3 bases for V and 1 base for J; bases not matched to a gene: 2. The germline gives CDR1 LNHDA, CDR2 SQIVND (reference sequence). CDR3 coding DNA: TGTGCCAGTAGTATGGGACTAGCGTTCCAAGAGACCCAGTACTTC. The encoded protein is CASSMGLAFQETQYF.

The chain carries TRBV5-1 and TRBJ1-3, with D uncertain. The CDR3 has 18 amino acids. The germline CDR1 and CDR2 sequences are SGHRS and YFSETQ. V gave up 4 bases and J gave up 0 bases, with 20 bases separating them. The CDR3 coding sequence is TGCGCCAGCAGCCCCTCCCCGACAACAGATTTCTCTGGAAACACCATATATTTT. Its protein is CASSPSPTTDFSGNTIYF. The complete variable domain, with remaining parts taken from reference TRBV5-1 and TRBJ1-3, reads KAGVTQTPRYLIKTRGQQVTLSCSPISGHRSVSWYQQTPGQGLQFLFEYFSETQRNKGNFPGRFSGRQFSNSRSEMNVSTLELGDSALYLCASSPSPTTDFSGNTIYFGEGSWLTVV.

The genes are TRBV28 and TRBJ2-7; D uncertain. The V end was cut by 1 base, the J end by 5 bases, with 6 bases between. Germline V gene data show CDR1 as MDHEN and CDR2 as SYDVKM. The CDR3 length is 12 residues. The CDR3 DNA is TGTGCCAGCAGTTTATATGGAGACGAGCAGTACTTC. As protein: CASSLYGDEQYF.

The genes are TRBV29-1 and TRBJ1-3, with D unresolved. This CDR3 contains 13 residues. Trimming shortened V by 6 bases and J by 2 bases, and 11 bases separated the two germline ends. CDR1 SQVTM and CDR2 ANQGSEA come from the germline V gene. The CDR3 nucleotides read TGCAGCGTCTCGACTAGGGCTGGAAACACCATATATTTT. It translates to CSVSTRAGNTIYF. The whole variable domain, filled in from reference TRBV29-1 and TRBJ1-3, reads SAVISQKPSRDICQRGTSLTIQCQVDSQVTMMFWYRQQPGQSLTLIATANQGSEATYESGFVIDKFPISRPNLTFSTLTVSNMSPEDSSIYLCSVSTRAGNTIYFGEGSWLTVV.

With respect to this clone: The junction does not match germline at one end; this may be a read error. The chain carries TRBV19 and TRBJ2-2, with TRBD2 as a possible D gene (5 bases). Germline V gene sequence: CDR1 LNHDA, CDR2 SQIVND (reference sequence). The CDR3 runs to 13 residues. The CDR3 loop reads CASNIAKTGELFF. The CDR3, as DNA: TGTGCCAGCAACATAGCGAAAACCGGGGAGCTGTTTTTT.

This chain joins TRBV6-5 and TRBJ2-1; 9 bases line up with TRBD2. Germline V lookup: CDR1 MNHEY, CDR2 SVGAGI. The CDR3 extends over 15 amino acids. V lost 3 bases, J lost 7 bases, and 7 bases stayed unmatched. This CDR3 reads CASSYIGTSPNEQFF. The CDR3, as DNA: TGTGCCAGCAGTTATATTGGGACTAGCCCAAATGAGCAGTTCTTC.

The chain recombines TRBV5-5 with TRBJ2-5, with no clear D. Trimming took off 5 bases at V and 1 base at J, with 9 bases between the two ends. The germline gives CDR1 SGHKS, CDR2 YYEKEE (reference sequence). CDR3 length: 13 amino acids. CDR3 sequence reads: CASSSGSQETQYF. The CDR3 nucleotides read TGTGCCAGCAGTTCCGGGTCCCAAGAGACCCAGTACTTC.

The J gene is TRBJ1-4, the V gene TRBV19; D might be TRBD1 (6 bases). V shed 3 bases and J shed 14 bases, with 13 bases lying between them. This CDR3 is built from 12 residues. Looked up from germline, CDR1 is LNHDA and CDR2 is SQIVND (reference sequence). CDR3 sequence (DNA): TGTGCCAGTAGTATGGGGCAGGGGTGGCTGTTTTTT. Its translation: CASSMGQGWLFF.

This chain joins TRBV7-2 and TRBJ2-3, with 12 positions matching TRBD2. Trimming removed 7 bases from V and 2 bases from J; junction bases left unmatched: 13. CDR3 length: 18 residues. Germline loops: CDR1 SGHTA, CDR2 FQGNSA. In nucleotides, the CDR3 is TGTGCCAGCAACTTTCCCGGGACTAGCGGGCTACCCACAGATACGCAGTATTTT. The encoded protein is CASNFPGTSGLPTDTQYF.

The chain combines TRBV15 with TRBJ2-3, with 7 nucleotides matching TRBD1. Trimming cost V 2 bases and J 5 bases; bases outside gene matches: 4. This CDR3 region has 14 residues. Per germline, CDR1 LNHNV and CDR2 YYDKDF (reference sequence). The CDR3 coding sequence is TGTGCCACCAGCAGACGACAGGGTAGAGATACGCAGTATTTT. The encoded protein is CATSRRQGRDTQYF. The whole variable domain, filled in from reference TRBV15 and TRBJ2-3, reads DAMVIQNPRYQVTQFGKPVTLSCSQTLNHNVMYWYQQKSSQAPKLLFHYYDKDFNNEADTPDNFQSRRPNTSFCFLDIRSPGLGDTAMYLCATSRRQGRDTQYFGPGTRLTVL.

The chain combines TRBV27 with TRBJ2-7; a weak D match, TRBD1 (5 bases). Looked up from germline, CDR1 is MNHEY and CDR2 is SMNVEV (reference sequence). V was clipped by 6 bases and J by 4 bases, with 16 bases between them. The CDR3 is 14 residues long. In nucleotides, the CDR3 is TGTGCCAGCAGATCAGTTAGGGGTGCGTACGAGCAGTACTTC. Its translation: CASRSVRGAYEQYF.

This clone came up a few times. The chain employs TRBV7-2 and TRBJ1-2; TRBD1 aligns across 10 bases. With V trimmed by 1 base and J by 13 bases, 9 bases remained unmatched. The germline V gene encodes CDR1 SGHTA and CDR2 FQGNSA. The CDR3 length is 14 residues. In DNA form, the CDR3 reads TGTGCCAGCAGCTTAGTGGTAGGGACAGGGGACTGCACCTTC. Its protein product is CASSLVVGTGDCTF. Looking up the rest from reference TRBV7-2 and TRBJ1-2 gives the full variable domain: GAGVSQSPSNKVTEKGKDVELRCDPISGHTALYWYRQSLGQGLEFLIYFQGNSAPDKSGLPSDRFSAERTGGSVSTLTIQRTQQEDSAVYLCASSLVVGTGDCTFGSGTRLTVV.

The chain carries TRBV7-8 and TRBJ2-7; 8 bases are a match to TRBD1. CDR3 length equals 14 residues. Germline CDR1 reads SGHVS; CDR2 reads FQNEAQ. With 6 bases clipped from V and 0 bases from J, the junction kept 4 bases outside the gene matches. The CDR3 DNA reads TGTGCCAGCAGATCCGGGACAGGCTCCTACGAGCAGTACTTC. Its translation is CASRSGTGSYEQYF.

V and J are TRBV28 and TRBJ2-7; 7 bases are a match to TRBD2. V lost 6 bases, J lost 2 bases, and 7 bases stayed unmatched. The CDR3 consists of 14 residues. Germline V gene lookup returns CDR1 MDHEN and CDR2 SYDVKM. The CDR3 spells CASRNPSGPYEQYF. DNA for the CDR3: TGTGCCAGCAGGAACCCTAGCGGTCCCTACGAGCAGTACTTC.

V gene TRBV18 combines with J gene TRBJ2-5; D might be TRBD1 (6 bases). This CDR3 has 18 amino acids. Germline CDR1 and CDR2: KGHSH and LQKENI. Trimming shortened V by 1 base and J by 2 bases, and 20 bases separated the two germline ends. This chain's CDR3 is CASSPRIIYGQLQETQYF. In DNA form, the CDR3 reads TGTGCCAGCTCACCACGGATAATCTATGGACAGCTGCAAGAGACCCAGTACTTC. The full variable domain, in which reference TRBV18 and TRBJ2-5 provide the parts outside the CDR3, is NAGVMQNPRHLVRRRGQEARLRCSPMKGHSHVYWYRQLPEEGLKFMVYLQKENIIDESGMPKERFSAEFPKEGPSILRIQQVVRGDSAAYFCASSPRIIYGQLQETQYFGPGTRLLVL.

V is TRBV10-3 and J is TRBJ1-1; no reliable D call. The CDR3 consists of 10 residues. Germline V gene data show CDR1 as ENHRY and CDR2 as SYGVKD. Trimming pared 11 bases from V and 5 bases from J, leaving 9 bases between. The CDR3 DNA sequence: TGTGCCCCTAGGAAGACTGAAGCTTTCTTT. It codes for CAPRKTEAFF.

Here the CDR3 DNA reads TGTGCCAGCAGCTTAGCGGTAGCTAACTATGGCTACACCTTC. Amino acid sequence: CASSLAVANYGYTF. The V and J genes are TRBV5-6 and TRBJ1-2, with D hard to call. V shed 2 bases and J shed 0 bases, with 8 bases lying between them. CDR3 size: 14 residues. Germline CDR1 SGHDT, CDR2 YYEEEE.